The rows below give T cell receptor beta chains drawn from one sample of a study of cytomegalovirus exposure and HLA in healthy donors. The method was immunoSEQ multiplex PCR; TCRdb's version includes in-frame clones alone and lacks a portion of them. The sample lists under 200,000 clones; 68% were seen once. What was sequenced was PBMCs. Receptor source: a man over 45 in good health and CMV-seronegative. CDR3s leave out the opening cysteine and the closing phenylalanine or tryptophan. The D gene is left open where the match is weak. Only part of the rows carry a size: once, few, many, or a class if the clone is expanded.

TRBJ2-7	NA	TRBD1	TRBV9	ASSRQGDGEQY
TRBJ2-3	NA	NA	TRBV6-1	ASSGLTATDTQY
TRBJ2-7	NA	TRBD1	TRBV18	ASSPPGDRSYEQY
TRBJ1-2	NA	TRBD1	TRBV5-1	ASSLDRYSGYT
TRBJ2-3	NA	TRBD1	TRBV4-3	ASSQGTGLDTQY
TRBJ1-5	NA	NA	TRBV7-8	ASSTAGMGNQPQH
TRBJ1-5	NA	NA	TRBV19	ASSIVRGGQPQH
TRBJ1-4	NA	TRBD1	TRBV4-1	ASSHLGQGSTNEKLF
TRBJ1-1	once	NA	TRBV5-1	ASSLVGHHMNTEAF
TRBJ1-1	few	NA	TRBV2	ASSGDWNTEAF
TRBJ1-1	few	TRBD1	TRBV6-1	ASSITGANTEAF
TRBJ1-4	NA	NA	TRBV6-5	ASSYSPVPNEKLF
TRBJ1-5	few	NA	TRBV19	ASSSMTGQYSNQPQH
TRBJ2-3	NA	TRBD1	TRBV5-1	ASSGWDRATDTQY
TRBJ2-7	NA	TRBD1	TRBV28	ASSPTDRDEQY
TRBJ2-1	NA	TRBD2	TRBV7-3	ASSLGARGVYNEQF
TRBJ2-7	NA	TRBD2	TRBV4-3	ASSQDYSGGAYEQY
TRBJ1-1	NA	TRBD1	TRBV5-1	ASSPRTGGLVEAF
TRBJ1-1	NA	TRBD1	TRBV29-1	SVEGDDRARTEAF
TRBJ2-3	NA	NA	TRBV23-1	ASSQSREKGQVLDTQY
TRBJ1-4	few	TRBD1	TRBV29-1	SVEIPDRGSEKLF
TRBJ1-2	NA	NA	TRBV10-3	AISETGQGYGYT
TRBJ2-2	NA	TRBD1	TRBV5-4	ASSLGTGGPGELF
NA	NA	NA	TRBV6-1	ASSEALQGTRYEQY
TRBJ2-3	few	NA	TRBV7-9	ASSLVGQIHTQY
TRBJ1-2	NA	TRBD1	TRBV10-1	ASSIGQGYGYT
TRBJ2-5	NA	NA	TRBV6-5	ASSYSNAQETQY
TRBJ1-5	few	NA	TRBV5-6	ASSHRQDRRLNQPQH
TRBJ1-1	NA	TRBD1	TRBV4-1	ASSQRTGGTEAF
TRBJ1-1	NA	NA	TRBV18	ASSLDTSNTEAF
TRBJ1-1	few	NA	TRBV19	ASSERAEAF
TRBJ1-4	once	TRBD1	TRBV5-6	ASSLGGGATNEKLF
TRBJ1-6	NA	NA	TRBV5-3	ARSLDGSKGYNSPLH
TRBJ2-2	NA	TRBD1	TRBV7-9	ASSDRDSRLGELF
TRBJ2-1	NA	NA	TRBV2	ASSDTLRRAVEQF
TRBJ2-1	NA	NA	TRBV14	ASSPQAYNEQF
TRBJ2-7	NA	NA	TRBV28	ASSSTNTLSYEQY
TRBJ1-2	NA	NA	TRBV7-8	ASSSDRLANYDYT
TRBJ2-1	NA	TRBD2	TRBV2	ATSTSANEQF